One sample yielded the 24 T cell receptor beta chains listed below, sequenced in a study of response to subunit inactivated influenza vaccine. TCRdb fed the RT-PCR reads into MiXCR, producing one record per CDR3 protein. The table lists approximately 730,000 distinct CDR3 sequences, approximately 15% of them singletons, with 6.5% to 8.5% in the top ten. The specimen was PBMCs from blood, collected 14 to 15 days before vaccination. The receptors shown here come from a man in his fifties or sixties who received an inactivated influenza vaccine.

This clonotype was detected many times. The rearrangement joins TRBV29-1 to TRBJ2-3; 7 bases match TRBD1. The CDR3 contains 14 residues. J gave up 2 bases and V 7 bases, and 9 bases lay outside the gene matches. Germline CDR1 SQVTM, CDR2 ANQGSEA. The CDR3 loop reads CSATTGWVTDTQYF. In DNA, the CDR3 is TGCAGCGCCACGACAGGGTGGGTCACAGATACGCAGTATTTT.

This clonotype was recorded many times. J is TRBJ1-1 and V is TRBV18, with 9 bases that match TRBD1. The trim removed 8 bases at V and 1 base at J, leaving 5 bases unmatched. The CDR3 has 14 residues. CDR1 is KGHSH and CDR2 is LQKENI in the germline V gene. Here the CDR3 reads CASSPGQGNTEAFF. Here the CDR3 DNA reads TGTGCCAGCAGCCCGGGACAGGGGAACACTGAAGCTTTCTTT. The complete variable domain, with remaining parts taken from reference TRBV18 and TRBJ1-1, reads NAGVMQNPRHLVRRRGQEARLRCSPMKGHSHVYWYRQLPEEGLKFMVYLQKENIIDESGMPKERFSAEFPKEGPSILRIQQVVRGDSAAYFCASSPGQGNTEAFFGQGTRLTVV.

The V call is TRBV2, the J call TRBJ2-7; a weak D match, TRBD2 (7 bases). The V gene lost 5 bases and the J gene lost 6 bases, with 17 bases spanning the gap. The germline V gene encodes CDR1 SNHLY and CDR2 FYNNEI. CDR3 length: 14 amino acids. The CDR3 bases are TGTGCCAGCAGTCAATCGAGGGGAGGGGGCGAGCAGTACTTC. This codes for CASSQSRGGGEQYF.

This clonotype was observed a handful of times. This chain joins TRBV5-1 and TRBJ2-5; a weak D match, TRBD1 (5 bases). The V gene lost 7 bases and the J gene lost 3 bases, with 10 bases spanning the gap. Germline CDR1 and CDR2: SGHRS and YFSETQ. The CDR3 extends over 12 amino acids. The CDR3 nucleotides read TGCGCCAGCGGCAAAGGGGAAGAGACCCAGTACTTC. Its protein product is CASGKGEETQYF.

The sample holds many counts of this clonotype. The chain recombines TRBV29-1 with TRBJ1-1; the D gene is possibly TRBD1 (6 bases). The germline V gene encodes CDR1 SQVTM and CDR2 ANQGSEA. The CDR3 has 13 amino acids. V lost 0 bases to trimming and J lost 5 bases, with 10 bases between them. CDR3 residues: CSVEEQGGTEAFF. Here the CDR3 DNA reads TGCAGCGTTGAAGAACAGGGAGGGACTGAAGCTTTCTTT.

This clonotype was seen a handful of times. The rearrangement joins TRBV6-1 to TRBJ2-6; TRBD2 matches at 7 bases. Germline loops: CDR1 MNHNS, CDR2 SASEGT. V gave up 6 bases and J gave up 1 base; unmatched junction bases: 12. The CDR3 is 18 amino acids. The CDR3 DNA follows: TGTGCCAGCAGGTCCCCTTGGGGGGGGACGTCTGGGGCCAACGTCCTGACTTTC. It encodes CASRSPWGGTSGANVLTF.

V and J are TRBV5-4 and TRBJ2-1, with TRBD2 matching over 12 bases. The CDR3 runs 15 residues. Per the germline V gene, CDR1 is SGHNT and CDR2 is YYREEE (reference sequence). Losses at the gene ends were 7 bases for V and 7 bases for J; bases not matched to a gene: 9. The CDR3 spells CASSPTSGRGNEQFF. Written as DNA, the CDR3 is TGTGCCAGCTCCCCGACTAGCGGGAGAGGGAATGAGCAGTTCTTC.

This clonotype was seen only a few times. The J gene is TRBJ2-5, the V gene TRBV3-1; D possibly uses TRBD1 or TRBD2 (6 bases each). Trimming pared 3 bases from V and 5 bases from J, leaving 13 bases between. Germline CDR1 is LGHDT and CDR2 is YNNKEL (reference sequence). This CDR3 is 14 amino acids long. The CDR3 bases are TGTGCCAGCAGCCATTCGGGGGCCGGGGAGACCCAGTACTTC. Translating it yields CASSHSGAGETQYF.

The chain uses TRBV4-2 and TRBJ1-3; TRBD1 agrees at 7 bases. The CDR3 sequence is 15 residues long. Germline V gene sequence: CDR1 LGHNA, CDR2 YNFKEQ. J was trimmed by 5 bases and V by 0 bases; bases with no gene match: 4. Written as DNA, the CDR3 is TGTGCCAGCAGCCAAGATATACAGGGGCGAAACACCATATATTTT. This encodes CASSQDIQGRNTIYF.

This clonotype showed up just a few times. The chain recombines TRBV20-1 with TRBJ2-1, with D possibly being TRBD1 or TRBD2 (5 bases each). Germline assignment: CDR1 DFQATT and CDR2 SNEGSKA (reference sequence). The CDR3 is 15 residues long. Trimming removed 5 bases at V and 0 bases at J, with 14 bases between. The CDR3 region has the DNA TGCAGTGCTGGGGACGCTGGGAGCTCCTACAATGAGCAGTTCTTC. Protein: CSAGDAGSSYNEQFF.

This clonotype was picked up a small number of times. The CDR3 sequence: CASSHLAGAGNTGELFF. CDR3 bases: TGTGCCAGCAGCCACCTAGCGGGAGCTGGAAACACCGGGGAGCTGTTTTTT. V usage is TRBV3-1 and J usage is TRBJ2-2; the match to TRBD2 covers 10 bases. The CDR3 has 17 amino acids. Germline CDR1 LGHDT, CDR2 YNNKEL (reference sequence). Trimming at V came to 3 bases and at J to 2 bases, leaving 6 bases not matched to a gene.

This clonotype turned up a few times. The V call is TRBV28, the J call TRBJ2-5; D may match TRBD1 or TRBD2 (5 bases each). The germline V gene encodes CDR1 MDHEN and CDR2 SYDVKM. V was pared by 6 bases and J by 1 base, with 15 bases between. CDR3 size: 15 residues. CDR3 DNA sequence: TGTGCCAGCAGCCCTTTGTGGGGGAGCCAAGAGACCCAGTACTTC. This translates into CASSPLWGSQETQYF.

A few counts support this clonotype. V is TRBV24-1 and J is TRBJ2-1, with 8 positions matching TRBD2. The V gene's germline CDR1 is KGHDR and CDR2 SFDVKD. The V segment lost 6 bases and the J segment 7 bases; nucleotides outside the gene matches: 4. CDR3 length: 13 amino acids. The CDR3 protein is CATSTGGSNEQFF. The CDR3, as DNA: TGTGCCACCAGTACGGGAGGGTCAAATGAGCAGTTCTTC.

V is TRBV5-1 and J is TRBJ1-2, with unresolved D. Trimming removed 5 bases from V and 0 bases from J, with 11 bases in between. Germline V CDR1 and CDR2: SGHRS, YFSETQ. This CDR3 spans 14 amino acids. CDR3: CASRFGPTNYGYTF. CDR3 nucleotides: TGCGCCAGCAGATTTGGACCGACTAACTATGGCTACACCTTC.

This rearrangement joins TRBV12-3 or TRBV12-4 to TRBJ2-7; 13 nucleotides line up with TRBD2. This CDR3 comprises 17 residues. The CDR3 DNA reads as TGTACCATCAGCCCATTCTCCGGGACTAGCGGGACCTACGAGCAGTACTTC. It codes for CTISPFSGTSGTYEQYF.

V and J are TRBV21-1 and TRBJ2-3; TRBD2 was called by the table and not checked on the DNA. TRBV21-1 is given as a pseudogene. This CDR3 contains 19 residues. The CDR3 DNA sequence: TGTGCCAGCAGCAATCCCCTCCCACAGCGGGATAGTTTCACAGATACGCAGTATTTT. Protein sequence: CASSNPLPQRDSFTDTQYF.

A few counts support this clonotype. The rearrangement uses TRBV5-1 and TRBJ2-1; no firm D call. The ends were cut back, 6 bases at V and 0 bases at J, with 13 bases in the middle. Germline values: CDR1 SGHRS, CDR2 YFSETQ. This CDR3 is built from 15 residues. The CDR3 nucleotides are TGCGCCAGCAAGAAGCCGCAGAGCTCCTACAATGAGCAGTTCTTC. This encodes CASKKPQSSYNEQFF.

This clonotype occurred a few times. The J gene is TRBJ2-5, the V gene TRBV7-3; D unresolved. Trimming stripped 5 bases from V and 5 bases from J, with 18 bases between. CDR1 and CDR2 (germline): SGHTA, FQGTGA. This CDR3 contains 15 residues. CDR3 sequence (DNA): TGTGCCAGCAGCCCCTCCGGTTTGAAGTTTGAGACCCAGTACTTC. Translating it yields CASSPSGLKFETQYF.

With respect to this clonotype: A much larger clone differs by one base, so this may be a read error. No conserved phenylalanine or tryptophan ends this CDR3, so it is likely a read error. The chain links TRBV6-5 to TRBJ2-5; no definite D call. Germline V gene lookup returns CDR1 MNHEY and CDR2 SVGAGI. Trimming stripped 7 bases from V and 4 bases from J, with 7 bases between. The CDR3 extends over 11 amino acids. In nucleotides, the CDR3 is TGTGCCAGCACTGGGTCAGAGACCCAGTACCTC. Encoded protein: CASTGSETQYL.

This clonotype was counted a few times. The chain uses TRBV6-2 or TRBV6-3 and TRBJ1-2; 9 bases align to TRBD1. The CDR3 is made up of 15 amino acids. Looked up from germline, CDR1 is MNHEY and CDR2 is SVGEGT. The trim removed 5 bases at V and 4 bases at J, leaving 8 bases unmatched. DNA of the CDR3: TGTGCCAGCAGTCAAGATTGGGACAGGGCCTATGGCTACACCTTC. Translation: CASSQDWDRAYGYTF.

The sample holds many counts of this clonotype. The gene calls are TRBV12-3 or TRBV12-4 and TRBJ2-1, with TRBD1 as a possible D gene (6 bases). The CDR3 contains 15 residues. The germline V and J ends were trimmed by 7 bases and 5 bases, with 18 bases remaining between them. Written as DNA, the CDR3 is TGTGCCAGCACTTTGAGGGGGACACGTAACAATGAGCAGTTCTTC. This sequence encodes CASTLRGTRNNEQFF.

This clonotype has more than one count but fewer than ten. V is TRBV6-5 and J is TRBJ1-4; D perhaps matches TRBD1 (6 bases). The CDR3 covers 16 residues. In germline, CDR1 is MNHEY, CDR2 SVGAGI. V shed 0 bases and J shed 6 bases, with 14 bases lying between them. In DNA form, the CDR3 reads TGTGCCAGCAGTTACTCGAGTACAGGGTATTATGAAAAACTGTTTTTT. The encoded protein is CASSYSSTGYYEKLFF.

The gene calls are TRBV20-1 and TRBJ2-4; tentative D call: TRBD1 (6 bases). The ends were cut back, 5 bases at V and 0 bases at J, with 29 bases in the middle. CDR1 and CDR2 (germline): DFQATT, SNEGSKA (reference sequence). The CDR3 spans 20 residues. The CDR3 nucleotides are TGCAGTGCTTTTGAAACGTCCCGGGACACCCGGATCATAGCCAAAAACATTCAGTACTTC. It yields the protein CSAFETSRDTRIIAKNIQYF.

The chain combines TRBV12-3 or TRBV12-4 with TRBJ1-1, with D uncertain. Trimming removed 2 bases at V and 0 bases at J, with 10 bases between. The CDR3 is made up of 15 amino acids. Written as DNA, the CDR3 is TGTGCCAGCAGTTTAACAATTTTAATGAACACTGAAGCTTTCTTT. As protein: CASSLTILMNTEAFF.